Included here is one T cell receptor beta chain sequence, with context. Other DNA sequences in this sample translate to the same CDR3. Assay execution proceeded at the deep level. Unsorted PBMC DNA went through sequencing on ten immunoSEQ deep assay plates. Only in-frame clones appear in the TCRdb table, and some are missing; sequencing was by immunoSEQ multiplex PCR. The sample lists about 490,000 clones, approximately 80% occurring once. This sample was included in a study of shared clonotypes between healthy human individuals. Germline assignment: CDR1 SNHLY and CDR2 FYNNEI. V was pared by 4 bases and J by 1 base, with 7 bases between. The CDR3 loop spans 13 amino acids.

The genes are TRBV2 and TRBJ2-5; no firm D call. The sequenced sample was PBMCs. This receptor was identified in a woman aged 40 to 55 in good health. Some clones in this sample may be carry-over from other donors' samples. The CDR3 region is CASSVSVQETQYF. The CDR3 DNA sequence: TGTGCCAGCAGTGTCTCCGTCCAAGAGACCCAGTACTTC. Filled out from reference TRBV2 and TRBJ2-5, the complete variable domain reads EPEVTQTPSHQVTQMGQEVILRCVPISNHLYFYWYRQILGQKVEFLVSFYNNEISEKSEIFDDQFSVERPDGSNFTLKIRSTKLEDSAMYFCASSVSVQETQYFGPGTRLLVL.